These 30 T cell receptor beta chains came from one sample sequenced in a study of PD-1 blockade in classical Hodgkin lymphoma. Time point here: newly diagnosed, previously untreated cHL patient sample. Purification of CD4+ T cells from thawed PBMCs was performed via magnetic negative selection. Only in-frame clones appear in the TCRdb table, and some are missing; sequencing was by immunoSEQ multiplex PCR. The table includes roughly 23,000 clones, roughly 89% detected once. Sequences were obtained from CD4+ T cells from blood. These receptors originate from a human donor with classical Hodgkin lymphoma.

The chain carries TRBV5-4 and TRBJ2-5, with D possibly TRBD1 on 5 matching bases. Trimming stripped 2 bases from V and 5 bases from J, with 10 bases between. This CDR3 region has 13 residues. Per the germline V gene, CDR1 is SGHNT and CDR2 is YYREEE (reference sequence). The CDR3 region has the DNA TGTGCCAGCAGCTTTAGGGGTGGGGAGACCCAGTACTTC. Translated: CASSFRGGETQYF.

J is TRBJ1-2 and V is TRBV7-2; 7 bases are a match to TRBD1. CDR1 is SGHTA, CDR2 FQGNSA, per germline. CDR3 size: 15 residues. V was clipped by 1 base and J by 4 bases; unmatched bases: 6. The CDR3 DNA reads TGTGCCAGCAGCTTAGTAGAGGGGGCGGGCTATGGCTACACCTTC. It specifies CASSLVEGAGYGYTF.

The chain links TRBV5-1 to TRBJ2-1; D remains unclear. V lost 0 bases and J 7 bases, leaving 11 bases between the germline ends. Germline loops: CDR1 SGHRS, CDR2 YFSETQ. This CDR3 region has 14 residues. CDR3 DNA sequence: TGCGCCAGCAGCTTGGCTGGCCCTGGGAATGAGCAGTTCTTC. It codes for CASSLAGPGNEQFF.

The CDR3 nucleotides read TGCGCCAGCAGCTTGGCCGGGTACGGCAATCAGCCCCAGCATTTT. Translating gives CASSLAGYGNQPQHF. The rearrangement joins TRBV5-1 to TRBJ1-5; D unresolved. The V and J ends lost 0 bases and 2 bases respectively, with 9 bases between them. CDR3 size: 15 residues. Germline V gene sequence: CDR1 SGHRS, CDR2 YFSETQ.

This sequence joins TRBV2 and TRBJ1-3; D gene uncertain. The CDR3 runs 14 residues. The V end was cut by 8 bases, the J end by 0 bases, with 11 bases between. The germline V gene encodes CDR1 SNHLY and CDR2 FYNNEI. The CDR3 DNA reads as TGTGCCAGCGGTGGTGCCGGCTCTGGAAACACCATATATTTT. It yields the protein CASGGAGSGNTIYF.

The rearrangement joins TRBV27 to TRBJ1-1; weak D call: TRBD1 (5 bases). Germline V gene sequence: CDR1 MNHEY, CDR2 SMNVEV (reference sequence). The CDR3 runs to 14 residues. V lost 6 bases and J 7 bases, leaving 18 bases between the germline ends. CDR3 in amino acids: CASSHGHPGDEAFF. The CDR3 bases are TGTGCCAGCAGCCACGGACACCCCGGTGATGAAGCTTTCTTT.

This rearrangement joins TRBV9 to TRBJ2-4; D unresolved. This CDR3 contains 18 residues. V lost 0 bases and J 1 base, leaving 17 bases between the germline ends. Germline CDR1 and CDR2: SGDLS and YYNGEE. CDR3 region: CASSVEPPGPGAKNIQYF. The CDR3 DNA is TGTGCCAGCAGCGTAGAACCCCCGGGCCCTGGGGCCAAAAACATTCAGTACTTC. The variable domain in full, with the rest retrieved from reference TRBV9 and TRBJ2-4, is DSGVTQTPKHLITATGQRVTLRCSPRSGDLSVYWYQQSLDQGLQFLIQYYNGEERAKGNILERFSAQQFPDLHSELNLSSLELGDSALYFCASSVEPPGPGAKNIQYFGAGTRLSVL.

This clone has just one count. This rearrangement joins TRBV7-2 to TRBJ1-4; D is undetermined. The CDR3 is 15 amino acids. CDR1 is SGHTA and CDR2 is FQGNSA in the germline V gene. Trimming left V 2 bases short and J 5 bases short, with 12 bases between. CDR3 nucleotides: TGTGCCAGCAGCTTATCAGACTCCGCAAATGAAAAACTGTTTTTT. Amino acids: CASSLSDSANEKLFF. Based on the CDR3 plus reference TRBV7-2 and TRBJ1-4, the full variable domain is GAGVSQSPSNKVTEKGKDVELRCDPISGHTALYWYRQSLGQGLEFLIYFQGNSAPDKSGLPSDRFSAERTGGSVSTLTIQRTQQEDSAVYLCASSLSDSANEKLFFGSGTQLSVL.

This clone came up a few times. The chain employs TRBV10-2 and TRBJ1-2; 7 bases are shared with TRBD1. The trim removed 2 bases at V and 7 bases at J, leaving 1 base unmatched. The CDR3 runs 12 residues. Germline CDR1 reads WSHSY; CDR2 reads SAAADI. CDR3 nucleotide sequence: TGCGCCAGCAGTGAGAGGGGGCTTGGCTACACCTTC. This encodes CASSERGLGYTF.

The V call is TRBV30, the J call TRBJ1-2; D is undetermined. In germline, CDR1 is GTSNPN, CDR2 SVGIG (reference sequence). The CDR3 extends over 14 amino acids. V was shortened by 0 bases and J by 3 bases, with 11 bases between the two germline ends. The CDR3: CAWSVPPSDYGYTF. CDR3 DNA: TGTGCCTGGAGTGTACCCCCCTCGGACTATGGCTACACCTTC.

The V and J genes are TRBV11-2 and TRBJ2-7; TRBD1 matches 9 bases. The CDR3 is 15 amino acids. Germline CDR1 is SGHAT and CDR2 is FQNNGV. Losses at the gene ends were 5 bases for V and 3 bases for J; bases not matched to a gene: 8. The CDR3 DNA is TGTGCCAGCAGCCGCCCGGGACAGGGAAACTACGAGCAGTACTTC. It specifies CASSRPGQGNYEQYF. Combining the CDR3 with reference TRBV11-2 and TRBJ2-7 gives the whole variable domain EAGVAQSPRYKIIEKRQSVAFWCNPISGHATLYWYQQILGQGPKLLIQFQNNGVVDDSQLPKDRFSAERLKGVDSTLKIQPAKLEDSAVYLCASSRPGQGNYEQYFGPGTRLTVT.

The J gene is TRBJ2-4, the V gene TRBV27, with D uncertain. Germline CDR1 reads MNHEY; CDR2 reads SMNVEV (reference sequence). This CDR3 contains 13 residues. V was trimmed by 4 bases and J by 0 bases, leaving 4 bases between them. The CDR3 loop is CASSYGAKNIQYF. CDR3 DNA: TGTGCCAGCAGTTACGGAGCCAAAAACATTCAGTACTTC.

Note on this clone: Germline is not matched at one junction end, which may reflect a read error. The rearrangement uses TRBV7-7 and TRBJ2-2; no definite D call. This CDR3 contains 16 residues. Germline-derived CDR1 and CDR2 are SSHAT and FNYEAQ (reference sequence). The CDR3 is CASSLVPPTNTGELFF. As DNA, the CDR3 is TGTGCTAGCAGCTTAGTTCCCCCTACGAACACCGGGGAGCTGTTTTTT. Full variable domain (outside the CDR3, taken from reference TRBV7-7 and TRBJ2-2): GAGVSQSPRYKVTKRGQDVTLRCDPISSHATLYWYQQALGQGPEFLTYFNYEAQPDKSGLPSDRFSAERPEGSISTLTIQRTEQRDSAMYRCASSLVPPTNTGELFFGEGSRLTVL.

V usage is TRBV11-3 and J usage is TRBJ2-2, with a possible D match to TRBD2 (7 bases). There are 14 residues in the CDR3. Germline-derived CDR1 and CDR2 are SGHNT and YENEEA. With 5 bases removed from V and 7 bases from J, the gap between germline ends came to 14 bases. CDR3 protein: CASSTTGGRGELFF. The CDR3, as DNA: TGTGCCAGCAGCACGACGGGGGGCCGCGGGGAGCTGTTTTTT.

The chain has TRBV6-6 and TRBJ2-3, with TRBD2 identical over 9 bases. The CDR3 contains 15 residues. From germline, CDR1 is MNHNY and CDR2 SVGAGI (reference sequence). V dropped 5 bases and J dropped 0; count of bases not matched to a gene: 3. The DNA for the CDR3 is TGTGCCAGCAGTAGACTAGCGGAGAGCACAGATACGCAGTATTTT. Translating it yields CASSRLAESTDTQYF.

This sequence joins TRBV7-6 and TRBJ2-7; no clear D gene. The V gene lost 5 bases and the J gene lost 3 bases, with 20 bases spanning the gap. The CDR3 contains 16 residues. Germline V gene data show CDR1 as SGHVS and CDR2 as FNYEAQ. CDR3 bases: TGTGCCAGCAGCCCCATCGCTAGTGGGGTCCTCTACGAGCAGTACTTC. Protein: CASSPIASGVLYEQYF. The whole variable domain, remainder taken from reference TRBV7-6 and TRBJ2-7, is GAGVSQSPRYKVTKRGQDVALRCDPISGHVSLYWYRQALGQGPEFLTYFNYEAQQDKSGLPNDRFSAERPEGSISTLTIQRTEQRDSAMYRCASSPIASGVLYEQYFGPGTRLTVT.

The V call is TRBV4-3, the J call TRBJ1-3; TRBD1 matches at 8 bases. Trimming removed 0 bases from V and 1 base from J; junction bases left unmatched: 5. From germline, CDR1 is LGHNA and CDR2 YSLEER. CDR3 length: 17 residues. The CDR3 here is CASSQDGTGGSGNTIYF. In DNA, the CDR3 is TGCGCCAGCAGCCAAGATGGGACAGGAGGTTCTGGAAACACCATATATTTT.

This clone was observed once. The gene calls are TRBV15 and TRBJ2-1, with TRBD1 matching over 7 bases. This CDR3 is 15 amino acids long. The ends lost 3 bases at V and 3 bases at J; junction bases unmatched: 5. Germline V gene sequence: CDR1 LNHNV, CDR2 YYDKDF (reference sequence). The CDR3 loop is CATSRAGTVYNEQFF. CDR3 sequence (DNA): TGTGCCACCAGCAGGGCCGGGACAGTCTACAATGAGCAGTTCTTC.

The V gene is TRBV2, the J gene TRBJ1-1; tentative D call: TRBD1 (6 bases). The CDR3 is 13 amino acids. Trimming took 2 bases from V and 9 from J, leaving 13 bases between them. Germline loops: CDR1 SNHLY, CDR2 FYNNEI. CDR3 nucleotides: TGTGCCAGCAGTGAAAATAATGGGGGCCAAGCTTTCTTT. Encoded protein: CASSENNGGQAFF.

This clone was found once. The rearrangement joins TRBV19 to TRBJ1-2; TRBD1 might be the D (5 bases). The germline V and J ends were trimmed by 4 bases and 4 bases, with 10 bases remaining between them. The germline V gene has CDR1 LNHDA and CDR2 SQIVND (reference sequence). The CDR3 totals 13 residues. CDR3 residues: CASSNDRPYGYTF. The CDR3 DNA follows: TGTGCCAGTAGTAACGACAGACCCTATGGCTACACCTTC.

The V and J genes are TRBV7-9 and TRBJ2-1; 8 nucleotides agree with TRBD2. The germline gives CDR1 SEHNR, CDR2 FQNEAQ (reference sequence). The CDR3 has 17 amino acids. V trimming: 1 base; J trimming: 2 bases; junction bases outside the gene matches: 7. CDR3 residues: CASSLEAGAPTYNEQFF. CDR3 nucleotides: TGTGCCAGCAGCTTAGAAGCGGGGGCCCCAACCTACAATGAGCAGTTCTTC.

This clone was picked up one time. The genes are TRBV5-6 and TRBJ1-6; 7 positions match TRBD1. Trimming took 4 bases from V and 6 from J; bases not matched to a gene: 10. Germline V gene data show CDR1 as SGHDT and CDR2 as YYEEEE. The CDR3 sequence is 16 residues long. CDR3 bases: TGTGCCAGCAGCCGGGGAGGGGGCACAGGTAATTCACCCCTCCACTTT. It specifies CASSRGGGTGNSPLHF.

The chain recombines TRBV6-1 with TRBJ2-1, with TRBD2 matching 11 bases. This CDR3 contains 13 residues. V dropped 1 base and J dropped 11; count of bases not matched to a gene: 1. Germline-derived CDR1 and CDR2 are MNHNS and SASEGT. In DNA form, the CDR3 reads TGTGCCAGCAGTGAAGGACTAGCGGGGAAGCAGTTCTTC. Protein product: CASSEGLAGKQFF.

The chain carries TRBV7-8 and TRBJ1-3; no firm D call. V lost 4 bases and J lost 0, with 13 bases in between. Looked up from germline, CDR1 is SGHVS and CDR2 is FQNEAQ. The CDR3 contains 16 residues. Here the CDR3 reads CASSSQLAPSGNTIYF. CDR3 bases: TGTGCCAGCAGCTCCCAGTTGGCGCCCTCTGGAAACACCATATATTTT.

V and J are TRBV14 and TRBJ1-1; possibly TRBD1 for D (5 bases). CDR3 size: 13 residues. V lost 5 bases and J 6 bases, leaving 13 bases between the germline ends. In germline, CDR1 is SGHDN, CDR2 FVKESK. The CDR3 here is CASSRSGFSEAFF. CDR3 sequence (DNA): TGTGCCAGCAGCAGATCAGGGTTTTCTGAAGCTTTCTTT.

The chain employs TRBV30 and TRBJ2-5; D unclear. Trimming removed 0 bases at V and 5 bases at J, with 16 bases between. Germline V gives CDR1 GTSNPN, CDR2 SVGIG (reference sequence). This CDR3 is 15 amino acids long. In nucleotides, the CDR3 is TGTGCCTGGAGTGTAGCTGTGGGTCCAAGGGAGACCCAGTACTTC. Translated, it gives CAWSVAVGPRETQYF.

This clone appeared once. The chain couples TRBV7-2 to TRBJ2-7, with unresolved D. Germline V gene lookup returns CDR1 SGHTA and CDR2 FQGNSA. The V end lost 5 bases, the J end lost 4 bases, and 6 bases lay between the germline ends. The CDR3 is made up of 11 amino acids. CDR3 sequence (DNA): TGTGCCAGCAGCGTCGATTACGAGCAGTACTTC. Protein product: CASSVDYEQYF.

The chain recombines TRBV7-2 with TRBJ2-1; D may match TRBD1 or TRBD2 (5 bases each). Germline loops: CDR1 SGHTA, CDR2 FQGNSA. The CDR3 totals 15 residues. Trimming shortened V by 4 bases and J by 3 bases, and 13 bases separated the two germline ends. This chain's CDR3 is CASSSPGRNYNEQFF. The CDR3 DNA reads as TGTGCCAGCAGCTCCCCGGGACGGAACTACAATGAGCAGTTCTTC.

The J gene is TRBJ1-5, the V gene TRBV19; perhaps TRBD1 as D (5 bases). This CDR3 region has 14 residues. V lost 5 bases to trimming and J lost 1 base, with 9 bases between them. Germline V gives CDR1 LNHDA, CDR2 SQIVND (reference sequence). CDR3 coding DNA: TGTGCCAGTAGTGAGGGGCCAAGCAATCAGCCCCAGCATTTT. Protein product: CASSEGPSNQPQHF.

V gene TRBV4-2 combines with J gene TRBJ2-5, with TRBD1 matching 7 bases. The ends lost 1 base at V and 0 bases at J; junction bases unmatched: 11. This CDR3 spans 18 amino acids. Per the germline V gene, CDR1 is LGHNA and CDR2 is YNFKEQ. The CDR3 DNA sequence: TGTGCCAGCAGCCAAGGCGCGCGGACAGGAGAGTACCAAGAGACCCAGTACTTC. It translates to CASSQGARTGEYQETQYF.